This T cell receptor (beta chain) was sequenced for a study of fetal regulatory T cell absence and autoimmunity. Across the study: IPEX patients had exocrine pancreas autoimmunity without clinical diabetes.

V lost 2 bases, J lost 3 bases, and 7 bases stayed unmatched. The CDR3 length is 16 residues. Germline assignment: CDR1 SGHDT and CDR2 YYEEEE. This clone occurred once. Repertoires were generated with immunoSEQ multiplex PCR, while TCRdb's copy carries only in-frame clones and drops some. The sample includes tens of thousands of clones, roughly 80% of them seen just once. The gene calls are TRBV5-6 and TRBJ2-1; 8 bases are a match to TRBD2. The sequence was collected from a newborn boy with IPEX syndrome. Sequencing input: cord blood. CDR3 in amino acids: CASSLRSSGGYNEQFF. CDR3 nucleotides: TGTGCCAGCAGCTTACGGTCCAGCGGGGGCTACAATGAGCAGTTCTTC.